A single sample is the source of the 5 T cell receptor beta chains below, sequenced in a study of T cells in localized non-small cell lung cancer. The assay was immunoSEQ multiplex PCR, and TCRdb's table has in-frame clones only and misses some. This sample carries approximately 30,000 clones, 85% to 95% of them seen once, and the ten largest clones take 7.9%. The starting material was peripheral blood, obtained before any cancer treatment. These receptors were collected from a female donor older than 55 with stage I lung adenocarcinoma.

The gene calls are TRBV5-4 and TRBJ1-1; possible D gene TRBD1, 5 bases. V lost 5 bases to trimming and J lost 7 bases, with 12 bases between them. CDR1 is SGHNT, CDR2 YYREEE, per germline (reference sequence). The CDR3 has 12 residues. CDR3 loop: CASSSRQFEAFF. The CDR3, as DNA: TGTGCCAGCAGTTCTCGACAGTTTGAAGCTTTCTTT.

This clone has just one count. V is TRBV14 and J is TRBJ2-7; D gene ambiguous. V lost 0 bases, J lost 0 bases, and 6 bases lay in between. The germline gives CDR1 SGHDN, CDR2 FVKESK. The CDR3 length is 14 residues. The CDR3 loop is CASSQDGSSYEQYV. The CDR3 DNA sequence: TGTGCCAGCAGCCAAGACGGCAGCTCCTACGAGCAGTACGTC.

V is TRBV19 and J is TRBJ1-2, with 7 positions matching TRBD1. This CDR3 is built from 14 residues. V trimming: 6 bases; J trimming: 6 bases; junction bases outside the gene matches: 10. Germline V gene data show CDR1 as LNHDA and CDR2 as SQIVND (reference sequence). The DNA for the CDR3 is TGTGCCAGTAGGCAGACAGGGTTACAGAATGGCTACACCTTC. Protein product: CASRQTGLQNGYTF.

The chain uses TRBV5-1 and TRBJ2-3; possibly TRBD2 for D (5 bases). CDR1 is SGHRS, CDR2 YFSETQ, per germline. The CDR3 spans 15 residues. Between the trimmed V and J ends, which lost 0 bases and 2 bases, there was a span of 10 bases. CDR3 sequence (DNA): TGCGCCAGCAGCTTGGTCGAGCGGTCCACAGATACGCAGTATTTT. Residues: CASSLVERSTDTQYF.

The rearrangement joins TRBV28 to TRBJ1-5; TRBD1 might be the D (6 bases). The germline V gene has CDR1 MDHEN and CDR2 SYDVKM. Trimming removed 5 bases at V and 2 bases at J, with 10 bases between. The length of the CDR3 is 14 residues. The CDR3 sequence is CASSPGQRNQPQHF. The CDR3 DNA follows: TGTGCCAGCAGTCCAGGACAGCGCAATCAGCCCCAGCATTTT.